This T cell receptor beta chain was documented in a study of early T cells in non-severe SARS-CoV-2 infection. Study outcomes and limitations: VDJdb-based annotation leaned toward anti-spike CD8 responses and missed private and CD4 specificities.

Unique molecular identifier tags were affixed to discrete cDNA molecules. TCRdb re-called the 5' RACE reads with MiXCR, one entry per CDR3 protein. The sample contains fewer than 25,000 distinct CDR3 sequences, about 3.8% of which appear only once. This clonotype has ten or more counts. Its antigen is currently unknown. Germline lookup yields CDR1 SNHLY and CDR2 FYNNEI. With 6 bases removed from V and 5 bases from J, the gap between germline ends came to 17 bases. There are 15 residues in the CDR3. Sample: whole blood. V and J are TRBV2 and TRBJ2-4, with a weak D call TRBD1 (7 bases). This receptor was identified in an adult who was a healthcare worker with PCR-confirmed SARS-CoV-2 infection or an uninfected control (not recorded which). The CDR3 DNA reads TGTGCCAGCAGGGGGGTGGGAGGACAGGAAAACATTCAGTACTTC. Protein: CASRGVGGQENIQYF.